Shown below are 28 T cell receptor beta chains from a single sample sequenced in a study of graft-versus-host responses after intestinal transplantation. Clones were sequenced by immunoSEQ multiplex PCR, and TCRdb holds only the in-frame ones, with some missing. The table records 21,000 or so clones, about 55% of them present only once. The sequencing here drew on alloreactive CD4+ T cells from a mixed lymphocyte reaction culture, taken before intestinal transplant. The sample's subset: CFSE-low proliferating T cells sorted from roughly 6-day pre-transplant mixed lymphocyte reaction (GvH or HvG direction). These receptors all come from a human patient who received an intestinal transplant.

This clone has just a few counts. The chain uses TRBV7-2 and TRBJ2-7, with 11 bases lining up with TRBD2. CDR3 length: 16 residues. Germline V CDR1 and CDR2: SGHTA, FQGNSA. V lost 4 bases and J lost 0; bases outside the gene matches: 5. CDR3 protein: CASSSRLAGISYEQYF. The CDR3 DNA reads TGTGCCAGCAGCTCCCGACTAGCGGGGATCTCCTACGAGCAGTACTTC.

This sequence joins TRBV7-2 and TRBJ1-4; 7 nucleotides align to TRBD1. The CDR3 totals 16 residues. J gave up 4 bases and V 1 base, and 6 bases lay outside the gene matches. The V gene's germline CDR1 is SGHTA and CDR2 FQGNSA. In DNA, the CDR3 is TGTGCCAGCAGCTTAGACAGGGGTATATATAATGAAAAACTGTTTTTT. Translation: CASSLDRGIYNEKLFF.

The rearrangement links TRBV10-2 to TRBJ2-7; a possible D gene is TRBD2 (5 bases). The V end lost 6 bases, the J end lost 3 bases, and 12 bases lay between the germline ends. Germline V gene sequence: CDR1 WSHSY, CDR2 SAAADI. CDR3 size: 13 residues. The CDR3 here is CASSRGLDYEQYF. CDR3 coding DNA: TGCGCCAGCAGCCGAGGACTGGACTACGAGCAGTACTTC.

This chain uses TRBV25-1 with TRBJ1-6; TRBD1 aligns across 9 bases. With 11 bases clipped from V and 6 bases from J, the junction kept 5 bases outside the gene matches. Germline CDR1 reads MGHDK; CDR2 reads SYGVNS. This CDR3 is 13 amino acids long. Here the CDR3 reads CASRTGANSPLHF. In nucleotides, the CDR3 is TGTGCCTCCCGGACAGGGGCTAATTCACCCCTCCACTTT.

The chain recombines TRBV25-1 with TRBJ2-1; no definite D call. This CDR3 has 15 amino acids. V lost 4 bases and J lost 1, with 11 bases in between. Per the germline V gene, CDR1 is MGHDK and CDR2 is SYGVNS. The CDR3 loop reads CASSGRRPSYNEQFF. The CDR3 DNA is TGTGCCAGCAGTGGAAGGCGGCCGTCCTACAATGAGCAGTTCTTC.

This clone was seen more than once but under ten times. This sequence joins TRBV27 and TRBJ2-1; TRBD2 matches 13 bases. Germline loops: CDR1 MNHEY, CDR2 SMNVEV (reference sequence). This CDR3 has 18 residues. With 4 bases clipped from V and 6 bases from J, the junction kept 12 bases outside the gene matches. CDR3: CASSSLPGTSGRANEQFF. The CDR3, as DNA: TGTGCCAGCAGTTCTCTACCAGGCACTAGCGGGAGGGCCAATGAGCAGTTCTTC.

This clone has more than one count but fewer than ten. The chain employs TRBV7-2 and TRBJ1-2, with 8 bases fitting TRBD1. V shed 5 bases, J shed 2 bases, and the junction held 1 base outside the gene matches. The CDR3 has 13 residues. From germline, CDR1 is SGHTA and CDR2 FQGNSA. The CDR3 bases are TGTGCCAGCAGCCGACAGGGGAACTATGGCTACACCTTC. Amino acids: CASSRQGNYGYTF.

CDR3: CASTSRSGSGAPWGQYF. In DNA form, the CDR3 reads TGTGCCAGCACTTCCAGGAGTGGGAGCGGGGCCCCGTGGGGGCAGTATTTT. The chain carries TRBV28 and TRBJ2-3, with 7 bases that match TRBD2. CDR1 and CDR2 (germline): MDHEN, SYDVKM. CDR3 length: 17 residues. Unmatched junction bases numbered 24, after V lost 7 bases and J lost 11 bases.

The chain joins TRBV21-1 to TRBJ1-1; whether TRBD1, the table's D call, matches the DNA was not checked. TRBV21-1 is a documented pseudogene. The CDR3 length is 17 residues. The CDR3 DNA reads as TGTGCCAGCAGCAAAGTGGCCTCTAGACAGGGGGTTGCTGAAGCTTTCTTT. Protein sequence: CASSKVASRQGVAEAFF.

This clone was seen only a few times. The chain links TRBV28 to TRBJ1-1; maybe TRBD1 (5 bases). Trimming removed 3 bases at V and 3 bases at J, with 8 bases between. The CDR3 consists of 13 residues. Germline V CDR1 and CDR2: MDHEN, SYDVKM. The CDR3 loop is CASSFPGDTEAFF. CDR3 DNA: TGTGCCAGCAGTTTCCCGGGGGACACTGAAGCTTTCTTT.

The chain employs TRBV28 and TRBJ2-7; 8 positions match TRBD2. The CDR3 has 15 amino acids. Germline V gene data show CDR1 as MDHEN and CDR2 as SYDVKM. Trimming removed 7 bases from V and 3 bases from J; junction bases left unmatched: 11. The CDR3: CASTPRAGVLYEQYF. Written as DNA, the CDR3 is TGTGCCAGCACCCCTAGAGCGGGAGTCCTCTACGAGCAGTACTTC.

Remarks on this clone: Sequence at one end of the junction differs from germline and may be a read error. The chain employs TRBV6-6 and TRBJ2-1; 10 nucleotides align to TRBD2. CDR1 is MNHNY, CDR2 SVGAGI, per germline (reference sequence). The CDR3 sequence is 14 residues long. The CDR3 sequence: CASTGLAAYNEQFF. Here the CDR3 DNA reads TGTGCCAGCACTGGACTAGCGGCTTACAATGAACAGTTCTTC.

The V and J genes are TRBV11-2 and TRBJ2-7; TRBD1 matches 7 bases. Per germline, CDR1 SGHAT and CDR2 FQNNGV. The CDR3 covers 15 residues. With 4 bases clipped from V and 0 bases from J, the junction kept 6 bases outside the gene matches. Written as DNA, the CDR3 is TGTGCCAGCAGCTCAGGACAGGTGTCCTCCTACGAGCAGTACTTC. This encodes CASSSGQVSSYEQYF.

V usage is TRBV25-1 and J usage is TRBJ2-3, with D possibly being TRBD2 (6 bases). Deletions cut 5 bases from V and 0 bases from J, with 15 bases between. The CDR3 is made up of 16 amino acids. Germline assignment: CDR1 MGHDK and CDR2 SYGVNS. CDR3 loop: CASSKRAGASTDTQYF. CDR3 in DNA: TGTGCCAGCAGTAAGCGGGCAGGTGCTAGCACAGATACGCAGTATTTT. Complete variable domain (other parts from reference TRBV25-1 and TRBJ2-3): EADIYQTPRYLVIGTGKKITLECSQTMGHDKMYWYQQDPGMELHLIHYSYGVNSTEKGDLSSESTVSRIRTEHFPLTLESARPSHTSQYLCASSKRAGASTDTQYFGPGTRLTVL.

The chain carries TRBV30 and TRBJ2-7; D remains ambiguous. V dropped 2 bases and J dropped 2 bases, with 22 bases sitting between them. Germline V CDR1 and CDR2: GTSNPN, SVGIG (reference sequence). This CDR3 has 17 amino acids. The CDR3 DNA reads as TGTGCCTGGAGTTTCCGCCCCAGCAGCCGTACTACCTACGAGCAGTACTTC. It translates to CAWSFRPSSRTTYEQYF.

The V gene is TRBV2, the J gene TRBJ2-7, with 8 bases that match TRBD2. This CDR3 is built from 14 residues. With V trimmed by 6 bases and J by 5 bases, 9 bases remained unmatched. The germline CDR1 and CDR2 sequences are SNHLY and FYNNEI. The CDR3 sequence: CASRAGLATDEQYF. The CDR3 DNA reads TGTGCCAGCAGGGCCGGACTAGCCACTGACGAGCAGTACTTC.

The DNA of the CDR3 is TGTGCCAGCAGCTTCGGACTAGCGGTATACAATGAGCAGTTCTTC. It encodes CASSFGLAVYNEQFF. V and J are TRBV7-3 and TRBJ2-1, with 10 positions matching TRBD2. Germline CDR1 and CDR2: SGHTA and FQGTGA. The trim removed 3 bases at V and 4 bases at J, leaving 3 bases unmatched. The CDR3 loop spans 15 amino acids.

The CDR3, as DNA: TGTGCCAGCAGCGTAGGTCCCCTAGCGGGATCAGATACGCAGTATTTT. Translating gives CASSVGPLAGSDTQYF. V usage is TRBV9 and J usage is TRBJ2-3; 9 bases are shared with TRBD2. V was clipped by 0 bases and J by 4 bases; unmatched bases: 6. The CDR3 runs to 16 residues. Germline lookup yields CDR1 SGDLS and CDR2 YYNGEE. The full variable domain, with the rest looked up from reference TRBV9 and TRBJ2-3, is DSGVTQTPKHLITATGQRVTLRCSPRSGDLSVYWYQQSLDQGLQFLIQYYNGEERAKGNILERFSAQQFPDLHSELNLSSLELGDSALYFCASSVGPLAGSDTQYFGPGTRLTVL.

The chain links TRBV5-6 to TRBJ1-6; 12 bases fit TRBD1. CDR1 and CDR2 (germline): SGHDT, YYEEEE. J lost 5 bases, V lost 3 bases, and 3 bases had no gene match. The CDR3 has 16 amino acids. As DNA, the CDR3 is TGTGCCAGCAGCTCCGGGACAGGGGGCAATAATTCACCCCTCCACTTT. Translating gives CASSSGTGGNNSPLHF.

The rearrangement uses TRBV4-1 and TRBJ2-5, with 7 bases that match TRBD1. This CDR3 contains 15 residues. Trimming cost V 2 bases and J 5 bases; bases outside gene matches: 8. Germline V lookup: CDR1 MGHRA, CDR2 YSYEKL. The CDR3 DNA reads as TGCGCCAGCAGCCAACGACAGGGCCGACAGGAGACCCAGTACTTC. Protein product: CASSQRQGRQETQYF.

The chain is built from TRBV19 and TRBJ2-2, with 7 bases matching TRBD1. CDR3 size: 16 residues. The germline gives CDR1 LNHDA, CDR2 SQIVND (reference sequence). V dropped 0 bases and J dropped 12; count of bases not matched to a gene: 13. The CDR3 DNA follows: TGTGCCAGTAGTATAGAAACCGGGACAGCCAGGGGGAAGCTGTTTTTT. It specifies CASSIETGTARGKLFF.

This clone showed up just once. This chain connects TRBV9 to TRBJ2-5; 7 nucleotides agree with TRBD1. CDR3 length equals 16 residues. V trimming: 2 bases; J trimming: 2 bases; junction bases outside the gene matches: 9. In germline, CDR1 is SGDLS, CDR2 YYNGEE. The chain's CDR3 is CASSVNPGTVQETQYF. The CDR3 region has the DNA TGTGCCAGCAGCGTGAATCCTGGGACAGTTCAAGAGACCCAGTACTTC.

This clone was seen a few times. The CDR3 loop is CASRTGPSSGANVLTF. For the CDR3, the DNA is TGTGCCAGCAGGACAGGCCCGTCCTCTGGGGCCAACGTCCTGACTTTC. J is TRBJ2-6 and V is TRBV28; possibly TRBD1 for D (6 bases). Germline V gives CDR1 MDHEN, CDR2 SYDVKM. The CDR3 loop spans 16 amino acids. The V gene lost 6 bases and the J gene lost 0 bases, with 12 bases spanning the gap.

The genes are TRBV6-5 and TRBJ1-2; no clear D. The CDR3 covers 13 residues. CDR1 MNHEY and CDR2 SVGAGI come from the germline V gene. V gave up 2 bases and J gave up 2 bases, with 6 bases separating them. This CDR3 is CASSYTTNYGYTF. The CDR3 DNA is TGTGCCAGCAGTTACACTACAAACTATGGCTACACCTTC.

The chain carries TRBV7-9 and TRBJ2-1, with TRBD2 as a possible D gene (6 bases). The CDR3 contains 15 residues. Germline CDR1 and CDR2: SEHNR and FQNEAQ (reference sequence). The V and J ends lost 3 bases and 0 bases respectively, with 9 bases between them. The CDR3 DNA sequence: TGTGCCAGCAGCTTTCACGGGAGCTCCTACAATGAGCAGTTCTTC. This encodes CASSFHGSSYNEQFF.

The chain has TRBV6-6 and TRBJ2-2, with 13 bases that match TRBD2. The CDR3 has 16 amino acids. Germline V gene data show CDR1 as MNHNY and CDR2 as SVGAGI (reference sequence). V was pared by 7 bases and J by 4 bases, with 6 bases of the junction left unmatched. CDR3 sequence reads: CASTGLAGVSTGELFF. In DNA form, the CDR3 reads TGTGCCAGCACTGGACTAGCGGGAGTCTCCACCGGGGAGCTGTTTTTT.

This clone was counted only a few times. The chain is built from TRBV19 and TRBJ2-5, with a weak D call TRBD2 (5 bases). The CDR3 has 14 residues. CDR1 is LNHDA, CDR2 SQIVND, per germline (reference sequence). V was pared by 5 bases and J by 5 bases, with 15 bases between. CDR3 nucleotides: TGTGCCAGTAGTGTCACACGAGCGGTTGAGACCCAGTACTTC. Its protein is CASSVTRAVETQYF. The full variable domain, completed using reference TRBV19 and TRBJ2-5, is DGGITQSPKYLFRKEGQNVTLSCEQNLNHDAMYWYRQDPGQGLRLIYYSQIVNDFQKGDIAEGYSVSREKKESFPLTVTSAQKNPTAFYLCASSVTRAVETQYFGPGTRLLVL.

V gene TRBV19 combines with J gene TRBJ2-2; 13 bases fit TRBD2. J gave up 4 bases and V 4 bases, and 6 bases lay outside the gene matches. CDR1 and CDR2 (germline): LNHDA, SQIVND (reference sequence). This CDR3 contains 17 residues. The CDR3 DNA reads TGTGCCAGTAGTAAGGGACTAGCGGGACGTGGCACCGGGGAGCTGTTTTTT. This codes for CASSKGLAGRGTGELFF.